These 26 T cell receptor beta chains originate from one sample sequenced in a study of blood T cell repertoires in COVID-19. Clones were read by immunoSEQ multiplex PCR, and TCRdb kept only the in-frame ones, dropping some. The repertoire holds under 200,000 clones, with approximately 85% as singletons. Sequencing was done on a sample of peripheral blood. The receptors were gathered from a man in his 60s who had recovered from COVID-19.

This sequence joins TRBV5-4 and TRBJ2-5; TRBD2 might be the D (7 bases). The CDR3 length is 17 residues. CDR1 and CDR2 (germline): SGHNT, YYREEE (reference sequence). V lost 4 bases to trimming and J lost 2 bases, with 21 bases between them. The CDR3 DNA reads TGTGCCAGCAGCCCCCTGGCCGGGGGGCGTCCTCAAGAGACCCAGTACTTC. Encoded protein: CASSPLAGGRPQETQYF.

This clone was detected only once. The rearrangement links TRBV15 to TRBJ2-5, with 9 bases that match TRBD2. The CDR3 extends over 18 amino acids. Germline loops: CDR1 LNHNV, CDR2 YYDKDF (reference sequence). With 4 bases clipped from V and 4 bases from J, the junction kept 16 bases outside the gene matches. CDR3 in DNA: TGTGCCACCAGCATAGGTTGGTCGCGGGGGGGCCGGGGAGAGACCCAGTACTTC. Translated: CATSIGWSRGGRGETQYF.

The chain links TRBV10-3 to TRBJ2-3, with a tentative D call TRBD1 (5 bases). Trimming cost V 6 bases and J 4 bases, with 17 bases left between them. The length of the CDR3 is 15 residues. Germline V CDR1 and CDR2: ENHRY, SYGVKD. The CDR3 sequence is CAISGLGQGPDTQYF. CDR3 DNA: TGTGCCATCAGCGGGCTGGGGCAGGGCCCAGATACGCAGTATTTT.

The J gene is TRBJ2-2, the V gene TRBV7-8; D possibly corresponds to TRBD1 (5 bases). Germline CDR1 SGHVS, CDR2 FQNEAQ. This CDR3 has 15 residues. V lost 1 base, J lost 4 bases, and 10 bases lay in between. The CDR3 region is CASSLVQGLTGELFF. DNA of the CDR3: TGTGCCAGCAGCTTAGTCCAGGGCCTCACCGGGGAGCTGTTTTTT.

This chain links TRBV4-2 with TRBJ1-1, with TRBD1 identical over 8 bases. CDR1 and CDR2 (germline): LGHNA, YNFKEQ. V trimming: 3 bases; J trimming: 0 bases; junction bases outside the gene matches: 12. This CDR3 is 18 amino acids long. This chain's CDR3 is CASSHDPGQGYMNTEAFF. The CDR3 region has the DNA TGTGCCAGCAGCCATGACCCCGGACAGGGTTATATGAACACTGAAGCTTTCTTT.

This chain uses TRBV2 with TRBJ2-4, with TRBD1 as a possible D gene (8 bases). The V gene's germline CDR1 is SNHLY and CDR2 FYNNEI. The CDR3 length is 17 residues. Between the trimmed V and J ends, which lost 4 bases and 0 bases, there was a span of 16 bases. The chain's CDR3 is CASSVNRGGLAKNIQYF. DNA of the CDR3: TGTGCCAGCAGTGTGAACAGGGGGGGCTTAGCCAAAAACATTCAGTACTTC.

The V and J genes are TRBV9 and TRBJ2-3; 8 nucleotides align to TRBD2. This CDR3 contains 16 residues. V was pared by 0 bases and J by 3 bases, with 6 bases of the junction left unmatched. Per the germline V gene, CDR1 is SGDLS and CDR2 is YYNGEE. The CDR3 here is CASSVDTGGQTDTQYF. The CDR3 DNA reads as TGTGCCAGCAGCGTAGACACGGGGGGGCAGACAGATACGCAGTATTTT.

The J gene is TRBJ1-2, the V gene TRBV5-1; weak D call: TRBD1 (6 bases). The CDR3 extends over 19 amino acids. The V end lost 0 bases, the J end lost 0 bases, and 21 bases lay between the germline ends. Germline V gene data show CDR1 as SGHRS and CDR2 as YFSETQ. For the CDR3, the DNA is TGCGCCAGCAGCTTGGAGCTTCAGGGGCGCACCTTGCCTAACTATGGCTACACCTTC. Translation: CASSLELQGRTLPNYGYTF. Together with reference TRBV5-1 and TRBJ1-2, the CDR3 gives the full variable domain: KAGVTQTPRYLIKTRGQQVTLSCSPISGHRSVSWYQQTPGQGLQFLFEYFSETQRNKGNFPGRFSGRQFSNSRSEMNVSTLELGDSALYLCASSLELQGRTLPNYGYTFGSGTRLTVV.

This rearrangement joins TRBV7-2 to TRBJ1-6; TRBD1 matches 8 bases. In germline, CDR1 is SGHTA, CDR2 FQGNSA. J gave up 5 bases and V 3 bases, and 3 bases lay outside the gene matches. The CDR3 extends over 15 amino acids. The CDR3 region is CASSLMGQDNSPLHF. In DNA form, the CDR3 reads TGTGCCAGCAGCTTGATGGGACAGGATAATTCACCCCTCCACTTT. The full variable domain, with the rest looked up from reference TRBV7-2 and TRBJ1-6, is GAGVSQSPSNKVTEKGKDVELRCDPISGHTALYWYRQSLGQGLEFLIYFQGNSAPDKSGLPSDRFSAERTGGSVSTLTIQRTQQEDSAVYLCASSLMGQDNSPLHFGNGTRLTVT.

The V gene is TRBV6-5, the J gene TRBJ1-1; D may be TRBD1 (5 bases). Trimming took 6 bases from V and 4 from J, leaving 12 bases between them. Germline CDR1 is MNHEY and CDR2 is SVGAGI. This CDR3 has 13 amino acids. CDR3 sequence (DNA): TGTGCCAGCAGAATCTCGGGGGGCACTGAAGCTTTCTTT. It yields the protein CASRISGGTEAFF.

A remark on this clone: This specimen includes other DNA sequences encoding the same CDR3. V is TRBV6-5 and J is TRBJ1-1; possible D gene TRBD1, 5 bases. Germline assignment: CDR1 MNHEY and CDR2 SVGAGI. The length of the CDR3 is 13 residues. With 2 bases removed from V and 5 bases from J, the gap between germline ends came to 9 bases. CDR3 region: CASSYGAGTEAFF. In nucleotides, the CDR3 is TGTGCCAGCAGTTACGGCGCAGGGACTGAAGCTTTCTTT.

The CDR3 sequence: CASSPELRGQYTEAFF. Here the CDR3 DNA reads TGTGCCAGCTCACCGGAGTTGAGGGGGCAGTACACTGAAGCTTTCTTT. This chain links TRBV18 with TRBJ1-1, with 7 nucleotides matching TRBD1. The J segment lost 3 bases and the V segment lost 3 bases, leaving 10 bases of the junction unmatched. Germline loops: CDR1 KGHSH, CDR2 LQKENI. This CDR3 is built from 16 residues.

This clone occurred once. The chain employs TRBV10-3 and TRBJ1-5; no reliable D call. V was clipped by 6 bases and J by 5 bases, with 8 bases between them. Germline loops: CDR1 ENHRY, CDR2 SYGVKD. The CDR3 is made up of 12 amino acids. CDR3 sequence: CAISPGYQPQHF. CDR3 in DNA: TGTGCCATCAGCCCAGGTTATCAGCCCCAGCATTTT.

J is TRBJ1-2 and V is TRBV18, with TRBD1 identical over 7 bases. V was clipped by 5 bases and J by 0 bases; unmatched bases: 6. The length of the CDR3 is 15 residues. Germline lookup yields CDR1 KGHSH and CDR2 LQKENI. CDR3 sequence (DNA): TGTGCCAGCTCATCAAGACAGGGCTCTAACTATGGCTACACCTTC. It encodes CASSSRQGSNYGYTF.

This chain uses TRBV25-1 with TRBJ2-7; TRBD1 aligns across 7 bases. Germline CDR1 is MGHDK and CDR2 is SYGVNS. This CDR3 comprises 15 residues. V lost 4 bases and J lost 0; bases outside the gene matches: 6. The CDR3 DNA follows: TGTGCCAGCAGTGGGGGACAGCCATCCTCCTACGAGCAGTACTTC. This translates into CASSGGQPSSYEQYF.

The chain recombines TRBV2 with TRBJ2-2; the D gene is possibly TRBD1 (6 bases). The V and J ends lost 0 bases and 2 bases respectively, with 7 bases between them. Germline assignment: CDR1 SNHLY and CDR2 FYNNEI. CDR3 length: 15 amino acids. CDR3 DNA: TGTGCCAGCAGTGAAGCGGACAGAAACACCGGGGAGCTGTTTTTT. Its protein is CASSEADRNTGELFF. The complete variable domain, with remaining parts taken from reference TRBV2 and TRBJ2-2, reads EPEVTQTPSHQVTQMGQEVILRCVPISNHLYFYWYRQILGQKVEFLVSFYNNEISEKSEIFDDQFSVERPDGSNFTLKIRSTKLEDSAMYFCASSEADRNTGELFFGEGSRLTVL.

The chain couples TRBV7-9 to TRBJ2-5; perhaps TRBD2 as D (6 bases). This CDR3 contains 15 residues. Germline CDR1 and CDR2: SEHNR and FQNEAQ (reference sequence). Trimming took off 1 base at V and 1 base at J, with 10 bases between the two ends. CDR3 in DNA: TGTGCCAGCAGCTTAGTTGGCGGGGCCCAAGAGACCCAGTACTTC. Protein sequence: CASSLVGGAQETQYF.

The V gene is TRBV6-1, the J gene TRBJ2-7; D perhaps matches TRBD2 (6 bases). The V gene lost 6 bases and the J gene lost 0 bases, with 9 bases spanning the gap. Germline V gene data show CDR1 as MNHNS and CDR2 as SASEGT. CDR3 size: 13 residues. Here the CDR3 reads CASRGGSSYEQYF. The CDR3 nucleotides are TGTGCCAGCAGAGGAGGGAGCTCCTACGAGCAGTACTTC.

This chain links TRBV18 with TRBJ1-3; TRBD1 aligns across 9 bases. CDR3 length equals 14 residues. Germline trimming cut 3 bases from V and 3 bases from J; bases unmatched to any gene: 0. The germline V gene encodes CDR1 KGHSH and CDR2 LQKENI. The CDR3 here is CASSPDRGGNTIYF. The CDR3 DNA is TGTGCCAGCTCACCGGACAGGGGTGGAAACACCATATATTTT. Filled out from reference TRBV18 and TRBJ1-3, the complete variable domain reads NAGVMQNPRHLVRRRGQEARLRCSPMKGHSHVYWYRQLPEEGLKFMVYLQKENIIDESGMPKERFSAEFPKEGPSILRIQQVVRGDSAAYFCASSPDRGGNTIYFGEGSWLTVV.

The V gene is TRBV14, the J gene TRBJ1-6; TRBD1 might be the D (6 bases). Trimming pared 2 bases from V and 8 bases from J, leaving 16 bases between. This CDR3 region has 16 residues. Germline CDR1 and CDR2: SGHDN and FVKESK. In DNA form, the CDR3 reads TGTGCCAGCAGCCAAATTGGAGGGGGGGCAGATTCACCCCTCCACTTT. Its protein product is CASSQIGGGADSPLHF.

The V call is TRBV7-2, the J call TRBJ1-5; 7 bases are a match to TRBD1. The junction had 9 bases not matched to a gene; V was cut back by 5 bases and J by 2 bases. The CDR3 spans 16 residues. Germline V gives CDR1 SGHTA, CDR2 FQGNSA. As DNA, the CDR3 is TGTGCCAGCAGCCCTAGTGGTGACAGGGGCAATCAGCCCCAGCATTTT. It codes for CASSPSGDRGNQPQHF.

The J gene is TRBJ2-2, the V gene TRBV30; possibly TRBD2 for D (5 bases). The CDR3 totals 17 residues. CDR1 is GTSNPN, CDR2 SVGIG, per germline (reference sequence). Trimming removed 0 bases at V and 3 bases at J, with 17 bases between. CDR3 sequence: CAWSVGRTQLHTGELFF. In nucleotides, the CDR3 is TGTGCCTGGAGTGTAGGGAGAACCCAACTACACACCGGGGAGCTGTTTTTT.

This clone was observed a handful of times. The CDR3 region has the DNA TGTGCCAGCAGCTTAGCGCGTAGAAGGCTAGCGGGGGAAGAGACCCAGTACTTC. It translates to CASSLARRRLAGEETQYF. The V and J genes are TRBV7-8 and TRBJ2-5; 10 nucleotides match TRBD2. Germline-derived CDR1 and CDR2 are SGHVS and FQNEAQ. V gave up 0 bases and J gave up 3 bases; unmatched junction bases: 10. CDR3 size: 18 residues.

The chain uses TRBV4-1 and TRBJ2-3; TRBD2 matches at 8 bases. This CDR3 is 15 amino acids long. With V trimmed by 0 bases and J by 11 bases, 10 bases remained unmatched. Germline V lookup: CDR1 MGHRA, CDR2 YSYEKL. For the CDR3, the DNA is TGCGCCAGCAGCCAAGAGGCTAGCGGGCAGGGGATGCAGTATTTT. Its protein product is CASSQEASGQGMQYF.

The V call is TRBV15, the J call TRBJ1-4; D is possibly TRBD1 (5 bases). V was pared by 0 bases and J by 8 bases, with 16 bases between. The length of the CDR3 is 16 residues. Germline loops: CDR1 LNHNV, CDR2 YYDKDF (reference sequence). The CDR3 spells CATSRDNPGAGEKLFF. CDR3 DNA sequence: TGTGCCACCAGCAGAGATAACCCAGGAGCAGGGGAAAAACTGTTTTTT.

The J gene is TRBJ2-5, the V gene TRBV20-1, with 8 positions matching TRBD2. The ends lost 3 bases at V and 0 bases at J; junction bases unmatched: 6. Germline CDR1 is DFQATT and CDR2 is SNEGSKA (reference sequence). The CDR3 is 15 residues long. The CDR3 reads CSASRAGGNQETQYF. CDR3 DNA: TGCAGTGCTAGTAGGGCGGGGGGTAACCAAGAGACCCAGTACTTC.